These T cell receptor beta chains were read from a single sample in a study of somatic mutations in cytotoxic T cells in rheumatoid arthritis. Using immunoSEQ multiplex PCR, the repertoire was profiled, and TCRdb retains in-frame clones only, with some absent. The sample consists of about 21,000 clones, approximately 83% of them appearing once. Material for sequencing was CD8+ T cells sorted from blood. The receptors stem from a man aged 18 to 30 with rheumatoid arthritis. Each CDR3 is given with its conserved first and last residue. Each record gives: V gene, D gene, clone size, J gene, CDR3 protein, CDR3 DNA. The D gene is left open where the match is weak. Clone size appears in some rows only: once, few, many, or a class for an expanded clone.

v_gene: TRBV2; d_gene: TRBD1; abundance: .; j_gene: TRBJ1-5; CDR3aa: CASWTGQDNQPQHF; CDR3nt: TGTGCCAGCTGGACAGGACAAGACAATCAGCCCCAGCATTTT
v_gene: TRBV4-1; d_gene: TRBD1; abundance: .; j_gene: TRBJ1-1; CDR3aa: CASSQGQGNTEAFF; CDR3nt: TGCGCCAGCAGCCAAGGACAGGGAAACACTGAAGCTTTCTTT
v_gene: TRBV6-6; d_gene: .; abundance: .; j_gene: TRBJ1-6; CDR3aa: CASSYSIELPNSPLHF; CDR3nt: TGTGCCAGCAGTTACTCGATAGAGCTACCTAATTCACCCCTCCACTTT
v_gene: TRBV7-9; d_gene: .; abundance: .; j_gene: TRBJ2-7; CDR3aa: CASSNNYEQYF; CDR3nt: TGTGCCAGCAGCAATAACTACGAGCAGTACTTC
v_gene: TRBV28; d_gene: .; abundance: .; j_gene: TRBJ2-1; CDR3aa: CASSSVAITAHNEQFF; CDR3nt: TGTGCCAGCAGTTCCGTGGCGATCACAGCCCACAATGAGCAGTTCTTC
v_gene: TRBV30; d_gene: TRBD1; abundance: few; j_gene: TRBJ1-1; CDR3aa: CAWSAHRGPDTEAFF; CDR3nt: TGTGCCTGGAGTGCACACAGGGGACCGGACACTGAAGCTTTCTTT
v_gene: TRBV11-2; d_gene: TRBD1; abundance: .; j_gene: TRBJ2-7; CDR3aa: CASSLGTGAYEQYF; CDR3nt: TGTGCCAGCAGCTTGGGGACAGGGGCCTACGAGCAGTACTTC
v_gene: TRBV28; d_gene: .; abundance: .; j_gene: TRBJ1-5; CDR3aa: CASSLSTGNQPQHF; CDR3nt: TGTGCCAGCAGTTTATCAACGGGCAATCAGCCCCAGCATTTT
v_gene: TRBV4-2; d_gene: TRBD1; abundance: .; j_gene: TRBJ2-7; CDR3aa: CASSQASDRGIGEQYF; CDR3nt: TGTGCCAGCAGCCAAGCAAGTGACAGGGGTATTGGGGAGCAGTACTTC
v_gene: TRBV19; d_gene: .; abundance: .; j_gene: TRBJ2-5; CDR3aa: CASSTATGRETQYF; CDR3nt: TGTGCCAGTAGTACTGCAACAGGGAGAGAGACCCAGTACTTC
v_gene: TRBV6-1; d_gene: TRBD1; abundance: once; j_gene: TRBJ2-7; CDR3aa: CASSPWDSNYEQYF; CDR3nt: TGTGCCAGCAGTCCCTGGGACAGCAACTACGAGCAGTACTTC
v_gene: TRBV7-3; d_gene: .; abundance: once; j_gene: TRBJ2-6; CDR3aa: CASTAVSGANVLTF; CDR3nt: TGTGCCAGCACCGCCGTTTCTGGGGCCAACGTCCTGACTTTC
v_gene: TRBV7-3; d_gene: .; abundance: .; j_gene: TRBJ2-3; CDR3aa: CASSLSFTDTQYF; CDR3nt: TGTGCCAGCAGCTTAAGTTTTACAGATACGCAGTATTTT
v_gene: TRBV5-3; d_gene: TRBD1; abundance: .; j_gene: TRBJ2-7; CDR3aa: CARSPWTGKDEQYF; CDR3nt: TGTGCCAGAAGCCCATGGACAGGGAAAGACGAGCAGTACTTC
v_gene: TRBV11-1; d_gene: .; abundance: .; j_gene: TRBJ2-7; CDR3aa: CASSPSLAISSYEQYF; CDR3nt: TGTGCCAGCAGCCCGAGCCTAGCGATCAGCTCCTACGAGCAGTACTTC
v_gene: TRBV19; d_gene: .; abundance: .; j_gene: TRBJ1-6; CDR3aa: CASSATSSYNSPLHF; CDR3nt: TGTGCCAGTAGTGCGACAAGTTCCTATAATTCACCCCTCCACTTT
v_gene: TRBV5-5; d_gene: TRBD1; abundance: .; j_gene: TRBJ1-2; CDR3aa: CASSLGDRAVYTF; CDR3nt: TGTGCCAGCAGCTTGGGGGACAGGGCCGTCTACACCTTC
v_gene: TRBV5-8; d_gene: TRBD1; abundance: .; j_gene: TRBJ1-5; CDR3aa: CASSSTGGKGQPQHF; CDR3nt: TGTGCCAGCAGTTCCACAGGGGGTAAGGGTCAGCCCCAGCATTTT
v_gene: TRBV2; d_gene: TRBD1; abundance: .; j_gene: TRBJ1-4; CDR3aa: CASSFSGTGGRDEKLFF; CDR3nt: TGTGCCAGCAGTTTCTCCGGGACAGGGGGCAGGGATGAAAAACTGTTTTTT
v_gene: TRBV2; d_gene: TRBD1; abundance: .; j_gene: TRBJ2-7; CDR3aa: CASSAWDSPYEQYF; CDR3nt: TGTGCCAGCAGCGCTTGGGACAGCCCCTACGAGCAGTACTTC
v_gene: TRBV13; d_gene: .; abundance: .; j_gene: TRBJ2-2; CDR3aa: CASSFAERTGELFF; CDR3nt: TGTGCCAGCAGCTTTGCAGAAAGAACCGGGGAGCTGTTTTTT
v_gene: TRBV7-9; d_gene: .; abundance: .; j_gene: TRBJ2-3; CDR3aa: CASSLAPGTDTQYF; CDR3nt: TGTGCCAGCAGCTTAGCGCCGGGGACAGATACGCAGTATTTT
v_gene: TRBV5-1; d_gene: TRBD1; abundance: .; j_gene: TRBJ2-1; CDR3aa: CASSRDRNFHEQFF; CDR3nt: TGCGCCAGCAGCCGGGACAGGAACTTCCATGAGCAGTTCTTC
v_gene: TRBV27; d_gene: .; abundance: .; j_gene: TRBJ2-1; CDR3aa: CASSALGGGYNEQFF; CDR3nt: TGTGCCAGCAGTGCCCTCGGGGGTGGCTACAATGAGCAGTTCTTC
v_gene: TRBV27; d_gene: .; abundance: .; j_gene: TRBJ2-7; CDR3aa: CASGAGQFYEQYF; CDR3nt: TGTGCCAGCGGAGCAGGACAGTTCTACGAGCAGTACTTC
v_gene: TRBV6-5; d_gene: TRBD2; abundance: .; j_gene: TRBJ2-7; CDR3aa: CASDPGLLYEQYF; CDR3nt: TGTGCCAGCGACCCGGGACTATTATACGAGCAGTACTTC
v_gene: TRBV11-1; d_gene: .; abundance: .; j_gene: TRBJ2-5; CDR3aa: CASSLDTSTGAETQYF; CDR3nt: TGTGCCAGCAGCTTAGACACATCAACCGGAGCGGAGACCCAGTACTTC
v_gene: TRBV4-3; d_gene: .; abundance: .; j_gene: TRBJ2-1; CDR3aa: CASSQGGGAANNEQFF; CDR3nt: TGCGCCAGCAGCCAAGGAGGGGGGGCCGCGAACAATGAGCAGTTCTTC
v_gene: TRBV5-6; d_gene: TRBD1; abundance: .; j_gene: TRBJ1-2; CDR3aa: CASSLGTGRLVYGYTF; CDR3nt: TGTGCCAGCAGCTTGGGGACAGGAAGATTAGTCTATGGCTACACCTTC
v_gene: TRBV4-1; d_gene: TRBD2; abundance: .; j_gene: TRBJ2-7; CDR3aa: CASSGGGWGTYEQYF; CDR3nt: TGCGCCAGCAGCGGGGGGGGTTGGGGGACCTACGAGCAGTACTTC
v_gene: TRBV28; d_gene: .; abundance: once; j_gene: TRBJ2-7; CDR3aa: CASQGGAYEQYF; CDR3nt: TGTGCCAGCCAGGGGGGGGCCTACGAGCAGTACTTC
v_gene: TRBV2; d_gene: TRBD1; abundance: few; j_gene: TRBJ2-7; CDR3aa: CASRINRDRGHEQYF; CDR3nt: TGTGCCAGCAGGATAAACCGGGACAGGGGACACGAGCAGTACTTC
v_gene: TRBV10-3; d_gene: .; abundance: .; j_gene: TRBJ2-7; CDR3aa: CAITEQYF; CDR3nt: TGTGCCATCACAGAGCAGTACTTC